This T cell receptor (beta chain) was obtained from a study of cytomegalovirus exposure and HLA in healthy donors. This table comes from immunoSEQ multiplex PCR, and its TCRdb copy is limited to in-frame clones, with some not included. The profile shows tens of thousands of clones, approximately 97% of them singletons. As for this clone: What it binds is not known.

General study results and limits: First-cohort TCR clusters tended to co-occur in the roughly 130 validation repertoires, a later analysis found. Most TCR sequences were uncommon, yet certain public TCRs appeared in many donors.

The TCR originated in a woman aged 18-29 years in good health and CMV-seropositive. Sequences were obtained from PBMCs.

The CDR3 DNA sequence: TGTGCCAGCAGCCAAAGCCGATCCCCCACAGATACGCAGTATTTT. It encodes CASSQSRSPTDTQYF. V and J are TRBV4-2 and TRBJ2-3; D gene unclear. V was cut by 2 bases and J by 2 bases, with 11 bases left in between. Looked up from germline, CDR1 is LGHNA and CDR2 is YNFKEQ. This CDR3 has 15 residues.